What follows are 29 T cell receptor beta chains derived from one specimen sequenced in a study of T cell repertoires in cytomegalovirus infection. TCRdb ran MiXCR on the reads and lists one entry per CDR3 protein. The data contain hundreds of thousands of distinct CDR3 sequences, 24% of them singletons. The sample was CD8+ T cells from PBMCs. These receptors all come from a human donor in good health (CMV status not recorded). Some clones in this sample may be carry-over from other donors' samples.

This clonotype was seen repeatedly, ten times or more. The V call is TRBV7-6, the J call TRBJ2-7; 11 bases line up with TRBD2. V shed 5 bases and J 5 bases; nucleotides not matched to a gene: 5. The germline V gene has CDR1 SGHVS and CDR2 FNYEAQ. CDR3 length equals 14 residues. Here the CDR3 reads CASSTSGGRNEQYF. The CDR3 DNA is TGTGCCAGCAGCACTAGCGGGGGACGGAACGAGCAGTACTTC.

The chain uses TRBV12-3 or TRBV12-4 and TRBJ2-3, with D maybe TRBD1 (6 bases). The CDR3 covers 13 residues. With 7 bases removed from V and 0 bases from J, the gap between germline ends came to 8 bases. The CDR3 DNA follows: TGTGCCAGCACAGGACAGAGCACAGATACGCAGTATTTT. Its protein product is CASTGQSTDTQYF.

This clonotype was found many times. The rearrangement links TRBV6-6 to TRBJ1-1; D unclear. CDR3 length: 13 residues. Germline values: CDR1 MNHNY, CDR2 SVGAGI (reference sequence). Deletions cut 8 bases from V and 0 bases from J, with 10 bases between. The CDR3: CASVLGLNTEAFF. The CDR3, as DNA: TGTGCCAGCGTTCTGGGGTTGAACACTGAAGCTTTCTTT.

Ten or more counts support this clonotype. V usage is TRBV7-9 and J usage is TRBJ2-5; no clear D. The CDR3 loop spans 13 amino acids. V was clipped by 5 bases and J by 1 base, with 8 bases between them. In germline, CDR1 is SEHNR, CDR2 FQNEAQ (reference sequence). CDR3 nucleotide sequence: TGTGCCAGCAGCCAAGACGGCCAAGAGACCCAGTACTTC. As protein: CASSQDGQETQYF.

The sample holds a few counts of this clonotype. The chain links TRBV20-1 to TRBJ2-5, with 7 positions matching TRBD1. Trimming removed 2 bases from V and 0 bases from J; junction bases left unmatched: 9. The V gene's germline CDR1 is DFQATT and CDR2 SNEGSKA (reference sequence). This CDR3 spans 16 amino acids. As DNA, the CDR3 is TGCAGTGCTAGATTTTGGGACAGTAGACACCAAGAGACCCAGTACTTC. It yields the protein CSARFWDSRHQETQYF.

This clonotype was seen a handful of times. The chain uses TRBV20-1 and TRBJ1-2; the D gene is possibly TRBD1 (5 bases). From germline, CDR1 is DFQATT and CDR2 SNEGSKA (reference sequence). CDR3 length: 13 residues. V dropped 0 bases and J dropped 6 bases, with 11 bases sitting between them. The CDR3 reads CSARDPQGDGYTF. In DNA form, the CDR3 reads TGCAGTGCTAGAGATCCCCAGGGTGATGGCTACACCTTC.

This clonotype was observed at least ten times. V and J are TRBV7-4 and TRBJ2-7, with 12 bases aligning to TRBD2. The CDR3 runs 18 residues. V lost 5 bases to trimming and J lost 2 bases; unmatched junction nucleotides: 13. CDR1 SGHVT and CDR2 SQSDAQ come from the germline V gene. The CDR3 region is CASSPKPSLAGGTYEQYF. DNA of the CDR3: TGTGCCAGCAGCCCCAAACCCTCACTAGCGGGGGGAACCTACGAGCAGTACTTC.

There are a few counts of this clonotype. The V and J genes are TRBV7-9 and TRBJ1-1; D unresolved. CDR3 size: 16 residues. Germline assignment: CDR1 SEHNR and CDR2 FQNEAQ (reference sequence). V was shortened by 4 bases and J by 11 bases, with 26 bases between the two germline ends. The CDR3 spells CASSSPASVGQLGAFF. For the CDR3, the DNA is TGTGCCAGCAGCTCCCCAGCCAGCGTTGGGCAGCTCGGGGCTTTCTTT.

Notes on this clonotype: This may come from a read error, since a much larger clone is one base off. CDR3: CTSSYAAGPYGYTF. The CDR3 DNA sequence: TGTACCAGCAGCTATGCGGCGGGGCCCTATGGCTACACCTTC. The chain recombines TRBV7-4 with TRBJ1-2; TRBD1 is a possible D gene (5 bases). CDR1 and CDR2 from the germline V gene are SGHVT and SQSDAQ. CDR3 length equals 14 residues.

This clonotype occurred a few times. The chain employs TRBV29-1 and TRBJ2-1, with D unclear. Trimming took off 2 bases at V and 9 bases at J, with 8 bases between the two ends. There are 11 residues in the CDR3. The germline V gene has CDR1 SQVTM and CDR2 ANQGSEA. CDR3 loop: CSVESIGEQFF. CDR3 sequence (DNA): TGCAGCGTTGAATCTATCGGTGAGCAGTTCTTC.

This clonotype was observed many times. This chain connects TRBV7-9 to TRBJ2-1, with 8 bases lining up with TRBD1. Unmatched junction bases numbered 4, after V lost 3 bases and J lost 6 bases. Germline CDR1 SEHNR, CDR2 FQNEAQ (reference sequence). The CDR3 extends over 14 amino acids. The CDR3 DNA follows: TGTGCCAGCAGCTTTTCAGGACAGGGCAATGAGCAGTTCTTC. Its protein product is CASSFSGQGNEQFF.

This clonotype was detected many times. The chain employs TRBV19 and TRBJ2-7; no definite D call. This CDR3 region has 13 residues. Germline V lookup: CDR1 LNHDA, CDR2 SQIVND (reference sequence). Trimming removed 3 bases from V and 2 bases from J, with 8 bases in between. CDR3 nucleotides: TGTGCCAGTAGTATGGGCCCAACCTACGAGCAGTACGTC. This codes for CASSMGPTYEQYV.

The table lists this clonotype with many counts. The chain combines TRBV29-1 with TRBJ2-7; no definite D call. The germline V gene encodes CDR1 SQVTM and CDR2 ANQGSEA. The CDR3 is 14 amino acids. V was clipped by 5 bases and J by 4 bases, with 18 bases between them. In DNA form, the CDR3 reads TGCAGCGTTCTGGACCAGACCACCCTTTACGAGCAGTACTTC. Protein: CSVLDQTTLYEQYF.

A word on this clonotype: One end of the junction is discordant with germline, which a read error may explain. The CDR3 reads CANSRRLAGAYNEQFF. CDR3 DNA sequence: TGTGCCAACAGCCGGCGACTAGCGGGGGCGTACAATGAGCAGTTCTTC. This chain joins TRBV7-3 and TRBJ2-1, with TRBD2 matching 12 bases. CDR3 length equals 16 residues. CDR1 SGHTA and CDR2 FQGTGA come from the germline V gene. The full variable domain, completed using reference TRBV7-3 and TRBJ2-1, is GAGVSQTPSNKVTEKGKYVELRCDPISGHTALYWYRQSLGQGPEFLIYFQGTGAADDSGLPNDRFFAVRPEGSVSTLKIQRTERGDSAVYLCANSRRLAGAYNEQFFGPGTRLTVL.

The V and J genes are TRBV20-1 and TRBJ1-4; D remains unclear. The CDR3 has 12 amino acids. V was trimmed by 1 base and J by 8 bases, leaving 8 bases between them. Germline CDR1 reads DFQATT; CDR2 reads SNEGSKA (reference sequence). The chain's CDR3 is CSARGNTEKLFF. CDR3 coding DNA: TGCAGTGCTAGAGGAAACACCGAAAAACTGTTTTTT.

With regard to this clonotype: Compared with germline, one end of the junction differs, possibly owing to a read error. The chain has TRBV11-3 and TRBJ2-1; 10 positions agree with TRBD2. This CDR3 spans 16 amino acids. Germline V lookup: CDR1 SGHNT, CDR2 YENEEA. The CDR3 protein is CASSQDGTSAYNKQFF. The CDR3 region has the DNA TGTGCCAGCAGTCAAGACGGGACTAGCGCCTACAATAAGCAGTTCTTC.

Worth noting for this clonotype: An end of the junction does not agree with germline; a read error may underlie this. This chain joins TRBV28 and TRBJ2-5, with D tentatively TRBD1 or TRBD2 (5 bases each). This CDR3 is built from 15 residues. Germline assignment: CDR1 MDHEN and CDR2 SYDVKM. The CDR3 loop is CANSLPLGTGETRYF. The CDR3 DNA is TGTGCCAACAGTCTACCCCTGGGGACGGGTGAGACCCGGTACTTC.

This clonotype was seen many times. This rearrangement joins TRBV7-9 to TRBJ1-4; D is uncertain. The CDR3 totals 17 residues. Trimming shortened V by 3 bases and J by 4 bases, and 18 bases separated the two germline ends. Germline assignment: CDR1 SEHNR and CDR2 FQNEAQ (reference sequence). The CDR3 spells CASSLGKSKQVNEKLFF. CDR3 DNA: TGTGCCAGCAGCTTGGGAAAGTCAAAGCAGGTTAATGAAAAACTGTTTTTT.

This rearrangement joins TRBV6-1 to TRBJ2-1; a weak D match, TRBD1 (5 bases). The CDR3 is 15 residues long. Germline V gene lookup returns CDR1 MNHNS and CDR2 SASEGT. V lost 6 bases and J 1 base, leaving 13 bases between the germline ends. CDR3 DNA: TGTGCCAGCAGCCTAGGACATCGATCCTACAATGAGCAGTTCTTC. It encodes CASSLGHRSYNEQFF.

This clonotype came up many times. The V and J genes are TRBV12-3 or TRBV12-4 and TRBJ2-3; TRBD2 matches at 8 bases. The CDR3 has 15 residues. Unmatched junction bases numbered 8, after V lost 4 bases and J lost 5 bases. The CDR3 nucleotides read TGTGCCAGCAGTTCGGGACTAGTGGGTGGAGATACGCAGTATTTT. This gives the protein CASSSGLVGGDTQYF.

This clonotype was recorded at least ten times. The chain has TRBV7-8 and TRBJ2-3; 10 bases line up with TRBD2. From germline, CDR1 is SGHVS and CDR2 FQNEAQ. The CDR3 runs 16 residues. With V trimmed by 4 bases and J by 4 bases, 8 bases remained unmatched. CDR3 region: CASSSSLAGLSDTQYF. As DNA, the CDR3 is TGTGCCAGCAGCTCCTCACTAGCGGGGTTGTCAGATACGCAGTATTTT. Variable domain in full (rest from reference TRBV7-8 and TRBJ2-3): GAGVSQSPRYKVAKRGQDVALRCDPISGHVSLFWYQQALGQGPEFLTYFQNEAQLDKSGLPSDRFFAERPEGSVSTLKIQRTQQEDSAVYLCASSSSLAGLSDTQYFGPGTRLTVL.

The V call is TRBV9, the J call TRBJ2-7; TRBD1 agrees at 7 bases. With 4 bases clipped from V and 2 bases from J, the junction kept 6 bases outside the gene matches. The CDR3 spans 14 residues. Germline loops: CDR1 SGDLS, CDR2 YYNGEE. The CDR3 sequence is CASSPTGVPYEQYF. The CDR3, as DNA: TGTGCCAGCAGCCCCACAGGGGTTCCCTACGAGCAGTACTTC.

The chain joins TRBV2 to TRBJ1-4; 8 bases are a match to TRBD1. Trimming cost V 6 bases and J 5 bases; bases outside gene matches: 2. The CDR3 totals 13 residues. Germline CDR1 and CDR2: SNHLY and FYNNEI. The CDR3 protein is CASRDRANEKLFF. CDR3 bases: TGTGCCAGCAGGGACAGGGCCAATGAAAAACTGTTTTTT.

To note about this clonotype: This may be a read error: a much more frequent sequence differs by one nucleotide. This chain joins TRBV7-2 and TRBJ1-1, with D uncertain. The CDR3 has 14 amino acids. The V gene lost 6 bases and the J gene lost 0 bases, with 11 bases spanning the gap. Germline-derived CDR1 and CDR2 are SGHTA and FQGNSA. The CDR3 loop reads CASSNMVLNTEAFF. The CDR3 DNA is TGTGCCAGCAGTAACATGGTCTTGAACACTGAAGCTTTCTTT.

J is TRBJ2-7 and V is TRBV3-1, with TRBD1 as a possible D gene (6 bases). V lost 4 bases and J lost 7, with 17 bases in between. Germline V gene sequence: CDR1 LGHDT, CDR2 YNNKEL (reference sequence). The CDR3 is made up of 14 amino acids. The CDR3 loop reads CASSPDREPWEQYV. The DNA for the CDR3 is TGTGCCAGCAGCCCGGACAGAGAACCTTGGGAGCAGTACGTC.

This clonotype was found many times. This sequence joins TRBV12-5 and TRBJ2-5; 8 bases line up with TRBD1. CDR1 is LGHNT, CDR2 FRNRAP, per germline. There are 18 residues in the CDR3. After removal of 5 bases from V and 1 base from J, the junction contained 15 bases not matched to a gene. The CDR3: CASGAEAPGQAIQETQYF. CDR3 DNA: TGTGCTAGTGGTGCCGAGGCCCCGGGACAGGCCATCCAAGAGACCCAGTACTTC.

This clonotype was picked up a small number of times. V gene TRBV20-1 combines with J gene TRBJ2-1; the D is unclear. CDR1 DFQATT and CDR2 SNEGSKA come from the germline V gene (reference sequence). The ends were cut back, 0 bases at V and 0 bases at J, with 15 bases in the middle. This CDR3 region has 17 residues. The CDR3 loop is CSAREGTPISSYNEQFF. The CDR3, as DNA: TGCAGTGCTAGAGAAGGTACACCGATTAGCTCCTACAATGAGCAGTTCTTC.

The gene calls are TRBV9 and TRBJ2-1, with 8 bases that match TRBD1. Trimming at V came to 4 bases and at J to 1 base, leaving 10 bases not matched to a gene. From germline, CDR1 is SGDLS and CDR2 YYNGEE. This CDR3 contains 17 residues. The CDR3 sequence is CASSPGQAFRSYNEQFF. CDR3 in DNA: TGTGCCAGCAGCCCGGGACAGGCTTTTAGATCCTACAATGAGCAGTTCTTC.

This chain joins TRBV29-1 and TRBJ2-7; 7 positions agree with TRBD1. Germline lookup yields CDR1 SQVTM and CDR2 ANQGSEA. Unmatched junction bases numbered 4, after V lost 4 bases and J lost 1 base. The CDR3 contains 13 residues. DNA for the CDR3: TGCAGCGTTGCCTGGGACAGATCCTACGAGCAGTACTTC. It codes for CSVAWDRSYEQYF.